This T cell receptor beta chain was documented in a study of T cell repertoires in cytomegalovirus infection. Points from the study as a whole: CMV-specific TCR beta clonotypes restricted by HLA-C were the ones dominating the ex vivo response.

Many counts were recorded for this clonotype. Its cognate antigen is unknown. TCRdb recomputed calls from the reads with MiXCR, one row per CDR3 protein. The data contain about 490,000 distinct CDR3 sequences, approximately 17% of them singletons. The CDR3 runs to 15 residues. The germline V gene encodes CDR1 SGHTA and CDR2 FQGNSA. J lost 7 bases, V lost 4 bases, and 8 bases had no gene match. The chain has TRBV7-2 and TRBJ2-1; 9 nucleotides match TRBD2. The sequenced material came from CD8+ T cells from PBMCs. The sequence was collected from a human donor in good health (CMV status not recorded). Some clones in this sample may be carry-over from other donors' samples. The chain's CDR3 is CASSSTGLARNEQFF. CDR3 in DNA: TGTGCCAGCAGCTCGACCGGACTAGCGCGGAATGAGCAGTTCTTC.